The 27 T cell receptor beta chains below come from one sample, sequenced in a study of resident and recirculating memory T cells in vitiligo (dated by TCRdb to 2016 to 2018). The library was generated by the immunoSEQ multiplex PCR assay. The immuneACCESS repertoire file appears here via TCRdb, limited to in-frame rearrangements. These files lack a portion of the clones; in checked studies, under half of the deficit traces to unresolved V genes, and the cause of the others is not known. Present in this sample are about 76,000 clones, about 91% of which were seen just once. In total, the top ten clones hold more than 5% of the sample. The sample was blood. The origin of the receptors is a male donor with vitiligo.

CDR3 nucleotides: TGTGCCAGCAGTTATGACAGGAACTATGGCTACACCTTC. As protein: CASSYDRNYGYTF. The chain uses TRBV6-6 and TRBJ1-2, with a possible D match to TRBD1 (6 bases). V was clipped by 3 bases and J by 2 bases, with 7 bases between them. The CDR3 runs to 13 residues. The germline gives CDR1 MNHNY, CDR2 SVGAGI (reference sequence).

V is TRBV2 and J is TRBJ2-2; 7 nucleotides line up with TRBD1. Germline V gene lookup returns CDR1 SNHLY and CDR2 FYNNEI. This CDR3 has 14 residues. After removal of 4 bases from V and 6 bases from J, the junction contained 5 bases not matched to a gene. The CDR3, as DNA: TGTGCCAGCAGTGTGACAGGGATCCCCGGGGAGCTGTTTTTT. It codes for CASSVTGIPGELFF.

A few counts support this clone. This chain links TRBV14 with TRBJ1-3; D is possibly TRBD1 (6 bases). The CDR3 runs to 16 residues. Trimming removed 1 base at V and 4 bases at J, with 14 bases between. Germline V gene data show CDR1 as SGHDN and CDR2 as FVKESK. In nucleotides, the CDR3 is TGTGCCAGCAGCCAAGGCATCAGGGGTGGAGGAAACACCATATATTTT. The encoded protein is CASSQGIRGGGNTIYF.

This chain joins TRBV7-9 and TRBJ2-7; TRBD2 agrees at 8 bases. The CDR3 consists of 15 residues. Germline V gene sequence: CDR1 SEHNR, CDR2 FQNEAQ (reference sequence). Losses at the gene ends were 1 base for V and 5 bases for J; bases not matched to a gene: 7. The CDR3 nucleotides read TGTGCCAGCAGCTTAGATCCAGCGGGAGTAAACGAGCAGTACTTC. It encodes CASSLDPAGVNEQYF.

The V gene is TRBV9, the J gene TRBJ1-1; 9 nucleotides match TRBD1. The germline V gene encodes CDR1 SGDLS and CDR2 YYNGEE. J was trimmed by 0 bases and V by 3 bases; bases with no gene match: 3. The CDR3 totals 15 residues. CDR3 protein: CASSARTGVNTEAFF. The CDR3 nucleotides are TGTGCCAGCAGCGCAAGGACAGGGGTGAACACTGAAGCTTTCTTT.

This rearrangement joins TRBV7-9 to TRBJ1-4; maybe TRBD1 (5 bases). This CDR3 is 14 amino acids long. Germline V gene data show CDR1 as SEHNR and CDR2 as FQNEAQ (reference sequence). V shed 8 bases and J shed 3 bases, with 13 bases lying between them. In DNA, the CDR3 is TGTGCCAGCTCCGTGGGGCAGTCTAATGAAAAACTGTTTTTT. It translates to CASSVGQSNEKLFF. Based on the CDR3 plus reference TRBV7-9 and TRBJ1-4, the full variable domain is DTGVSQNPRHKITKRGQNVTFRCDPISEHNRLYWYRQTLGQGPEFLTYFQNEAQLEKSRLLSDRFSAERPKGSFSTLEIQRTEQGDSAMYLCASSVGQSNEKLFFGSGTQLSVL.

The CDR3 bases are TGTGCCAGTAGGGAGGCAGCTGGGGCCAACGTCCTGACTTTC. Translated, it gives CASREAAGANVLTF. The chain recombines TRBV19 with TRBJ2-6; D may be TRBD2 (5 bases). CDR3 length equals 14 residues. The V gene lost 6 bases and the J gene lost 2 bases, with 8 bases spanning the gap. The V gene's germline CDR1 is LNHDA and CDR2 SQIVND (reference sequence).

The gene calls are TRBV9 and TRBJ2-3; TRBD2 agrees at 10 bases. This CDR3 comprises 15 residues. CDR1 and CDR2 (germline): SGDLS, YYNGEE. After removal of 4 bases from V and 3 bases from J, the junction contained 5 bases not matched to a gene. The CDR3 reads CASSSGTSETDTQYF. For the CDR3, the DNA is TGTGCCAGCAGCTCAGGGACTAGCGAGACAGATACGCAGTATTTT. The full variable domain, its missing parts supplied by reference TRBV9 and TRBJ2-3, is DSGVTQTPKHLITATGQRVTLRCSPRSGDLSVYWYQQSLDQGLQFLIQYYNGEERAKGNILERFSAQQFPDLHSELNLSSLELGDSALYFCASSSGTSETDTQYFGPGTRLTVL.

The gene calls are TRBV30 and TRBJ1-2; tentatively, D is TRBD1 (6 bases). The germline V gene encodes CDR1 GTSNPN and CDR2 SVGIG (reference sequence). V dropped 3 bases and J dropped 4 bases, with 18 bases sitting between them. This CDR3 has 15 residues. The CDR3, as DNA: TGTGCCTGGAGGGTGGACAGTTTGTTCCCCTATGGCTACACCTTC. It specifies CAWRVDSLFPYGYTF. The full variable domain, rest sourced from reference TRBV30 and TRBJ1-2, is SQTIHQWPATLVQPVGSPLSLECTVEGTSNPNLYWYRQAAGRGLQLLFYSVGIGQISSEVPQNLSASRPQDRQFILSSKKLLLSDSGFYLCAWRVDSLFPYGYTFGSGTRLTVV.

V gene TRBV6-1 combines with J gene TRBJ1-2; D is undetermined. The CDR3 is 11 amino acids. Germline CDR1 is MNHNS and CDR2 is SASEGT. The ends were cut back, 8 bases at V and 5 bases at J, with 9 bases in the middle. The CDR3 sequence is CASWAYYGYTF. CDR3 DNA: TGTGCCAGCTGGGCCTATTATGGCTACACCTTC.

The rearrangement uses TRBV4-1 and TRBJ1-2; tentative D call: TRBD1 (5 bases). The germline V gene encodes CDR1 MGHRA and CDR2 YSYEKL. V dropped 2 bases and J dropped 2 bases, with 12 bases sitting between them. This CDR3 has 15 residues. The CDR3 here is CASSQTGTQNYGYTF. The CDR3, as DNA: TGCGCCAGCAGCCAAACCGGGACTCAAAACTATGGCTACACCTTC.

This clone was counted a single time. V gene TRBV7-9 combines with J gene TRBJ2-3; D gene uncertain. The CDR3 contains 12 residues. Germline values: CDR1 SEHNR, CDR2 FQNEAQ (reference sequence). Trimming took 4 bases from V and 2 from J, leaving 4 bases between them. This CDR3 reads CASSSYTDTQYF. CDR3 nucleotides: TGTGCCAGCAGCTCCTACACAGATACGCAGTATTTT.

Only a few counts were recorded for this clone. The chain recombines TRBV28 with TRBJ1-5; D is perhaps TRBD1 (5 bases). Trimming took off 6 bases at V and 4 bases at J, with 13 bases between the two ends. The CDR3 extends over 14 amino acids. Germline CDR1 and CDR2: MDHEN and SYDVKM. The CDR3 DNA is TGTGCCAGCAGAGGGGAAAGGAAAAATCAGCCCCAGCATTTT. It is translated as CASRGERKNQPQHF.

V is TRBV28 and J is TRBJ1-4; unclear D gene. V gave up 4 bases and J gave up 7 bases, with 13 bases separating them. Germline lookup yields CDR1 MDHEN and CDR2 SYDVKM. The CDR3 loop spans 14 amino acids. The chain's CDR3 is CASSSTAAGEKLFF. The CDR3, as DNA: TGTGCCAGCAGTTCGACCGCAGCGGGTGAAAAACTGTTTTTT.

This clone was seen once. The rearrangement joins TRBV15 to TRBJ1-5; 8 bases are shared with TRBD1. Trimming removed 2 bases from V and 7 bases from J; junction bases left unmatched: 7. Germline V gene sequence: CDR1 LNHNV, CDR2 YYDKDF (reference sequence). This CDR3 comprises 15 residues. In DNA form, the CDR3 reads TGTGCCACCAGCAGACCAGGACAGGGAAGCCAGCCCCAGCATTTT. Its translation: CATSRPGQGSQPQHF.

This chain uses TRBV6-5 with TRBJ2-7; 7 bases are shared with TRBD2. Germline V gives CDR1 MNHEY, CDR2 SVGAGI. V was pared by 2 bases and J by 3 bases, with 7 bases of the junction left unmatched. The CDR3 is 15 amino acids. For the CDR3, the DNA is TGTGCCAGCAGTTACGGGCTAGCTAGCGGCTACGAGCAGTACTTC. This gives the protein CASSYGLASGYEQYF.

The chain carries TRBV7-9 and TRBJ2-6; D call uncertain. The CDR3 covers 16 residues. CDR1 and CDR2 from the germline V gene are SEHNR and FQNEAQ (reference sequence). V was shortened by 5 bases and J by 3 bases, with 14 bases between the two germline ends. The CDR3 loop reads CASSSRIARGANVLTF. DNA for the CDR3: TGTGCCAGCAGCAGTAGAATAGCCCGTGGGGCCAACGTCCTGACTTTC.

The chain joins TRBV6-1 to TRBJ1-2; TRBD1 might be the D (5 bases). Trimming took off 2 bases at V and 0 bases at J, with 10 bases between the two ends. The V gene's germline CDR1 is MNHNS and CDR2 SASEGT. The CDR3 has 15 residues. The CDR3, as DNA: TGTGCCAGCAGTGAAAGGGGCCCCTCTAACTATGGCTACACCTTC. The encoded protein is CASSERGPSNYGYTF.

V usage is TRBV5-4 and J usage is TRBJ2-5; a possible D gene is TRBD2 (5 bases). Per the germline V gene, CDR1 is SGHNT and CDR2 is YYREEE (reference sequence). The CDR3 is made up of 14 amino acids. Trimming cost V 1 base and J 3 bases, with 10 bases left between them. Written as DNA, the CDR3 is TGTGCCAGCAGCTTGCGGGTCGGGGAAGAGACCCAGTACTTC. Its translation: CASSLRVGEETQYF.

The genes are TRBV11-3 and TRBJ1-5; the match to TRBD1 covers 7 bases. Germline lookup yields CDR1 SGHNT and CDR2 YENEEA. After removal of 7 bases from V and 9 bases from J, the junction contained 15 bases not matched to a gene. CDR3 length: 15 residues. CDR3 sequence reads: CASTQGEWALWPQHF. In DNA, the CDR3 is TGTGCCAGCACCCAGGGGGAGTGGGCCCTCTGGCCCCAGCATTTT.

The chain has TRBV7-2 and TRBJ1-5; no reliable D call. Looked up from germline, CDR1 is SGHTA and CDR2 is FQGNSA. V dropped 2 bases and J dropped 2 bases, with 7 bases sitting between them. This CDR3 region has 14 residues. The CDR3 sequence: CASSLFRGNQPQHF. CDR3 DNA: TGTGCCAGCAGCTTATTTCGGGGCAATCAGCCCCAGCATTTT.

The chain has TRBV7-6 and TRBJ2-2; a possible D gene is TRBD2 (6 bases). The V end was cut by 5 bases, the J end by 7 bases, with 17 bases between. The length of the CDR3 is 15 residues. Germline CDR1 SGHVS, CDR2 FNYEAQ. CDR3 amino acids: CASSDLEGNGGELFF. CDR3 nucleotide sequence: TGTGCCAGCAGCGATCTGGAGGGGAACGGCGGGGAGCTGTTTTTT.

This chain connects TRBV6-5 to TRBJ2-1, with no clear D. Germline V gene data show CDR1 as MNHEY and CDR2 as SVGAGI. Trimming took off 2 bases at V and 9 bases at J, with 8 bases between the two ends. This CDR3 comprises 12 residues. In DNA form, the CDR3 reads TGTGCCAGCAGTTACCCCCACGGTGAGCAGTTCTTC. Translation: CASSYPHGEQFF.

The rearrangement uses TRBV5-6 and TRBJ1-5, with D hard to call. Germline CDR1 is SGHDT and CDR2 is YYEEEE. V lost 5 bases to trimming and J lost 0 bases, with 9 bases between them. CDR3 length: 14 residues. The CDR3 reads CASSSRYSNQPQHF. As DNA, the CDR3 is TGTGCCAGCAGTTCTCGGTATAGCAATCAGCCCCAGCATTTT.

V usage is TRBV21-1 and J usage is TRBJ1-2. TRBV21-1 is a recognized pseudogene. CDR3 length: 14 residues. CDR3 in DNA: TGTGCCAGCAGCAACCCCCAAAAACTTTATGGCTACACCTTC. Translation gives CASSNPQKLYGYTF.

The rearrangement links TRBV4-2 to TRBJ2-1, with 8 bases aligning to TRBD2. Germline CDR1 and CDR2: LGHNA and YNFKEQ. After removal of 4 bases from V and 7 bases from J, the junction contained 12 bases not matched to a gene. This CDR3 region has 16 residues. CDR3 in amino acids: CASSPYWSGSQNEQFF. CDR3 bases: TGTGCCAGCAGCCCTTATTGGAGCGGGAGTCAAAATGAGCAGTTCTTC.

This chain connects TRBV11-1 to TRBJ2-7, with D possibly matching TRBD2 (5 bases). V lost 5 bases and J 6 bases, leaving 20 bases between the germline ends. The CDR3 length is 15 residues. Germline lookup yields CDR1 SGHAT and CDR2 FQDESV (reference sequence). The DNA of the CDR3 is TGTGCCAGCAGCCCCTTGAAAGGGCGGGTCTTCGAGCAGTACTTC. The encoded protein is CASSPLKGRVFEQYF.